This T cell receptor beta chain comes out of a study of shared clonotypes between healthy human individuals. Profiling relied on immunoSEQ multiplex PCR, and the TCRdb table lists in-frame clones only, not all of them. Of about 2.4 million clones listed, 93% were seen once; the top ten hold approximately 0.35%. V shed 2 bases, J shed 4 bases, and the junction held 3 bases outside the gene matches. From germline, CDR1 is MNHNY and CDR2 SVGAGI (reference sequence). This CDR3 is built from 15 residues. The chain has TRBV6-6 and TRBJ1-5, with TRBD1 matching 9 bases. This sequence originates from a man between 18 and 29 years old in good health. Some clones in this sample may be carry-over from other donors' samples. Sequenced input: naive CD4+ T cells from PBMCs. Subset noted: CD45RA+ positively selected. The CDR3 DNA follows: TGTGCCAGCAGTTACACGGGACAGGGTAATCAGCCCCAGCATTTT. Translating it yields CASSYTGQGNQPQHF.